This T cell receptor beta chain was captured by sequencing in a study of blood T cells in healthy people across ages (dated by TCRdb to 2013 to 2016). Notes on the research overall: In model experiments, roughly one uniquely barcoded TCR beta cDNA molecule per two T cells was captured by template switching. Two additional independent replicas of 1 million unique cDNA reads from the same blood draw were analyzed for two donors (one aged 18 to 29 and one aged 80 or older). To track age-related changes in TCR beta repertoire diversity, the study relied on deep sequencing normalized with unique cDNA molecular identifiers. The donors were divided into four age groups: young (average roughly 17 years), middle-aged (about 39), aged (about 61) and long-lived (82).

On this clonotype itself: There is no known antigen for this receptor. The sample holds no much larger clone one base away, and base qualities are not on file.

Study-level results and caveats: Estimates of total diversity from one million sequenced T cells were regarded as lower bounds and underestimates. Conclusive comparison of naive and antigen-experienced compartments was prevented by the profiling of bulk unsorted PBMCs. A strong correlation was found between observed TCR beta diversity and the percentage of naive T cells measured by flow cytometry. Donor CMV infection status was unknown, potentially confounding age-related changes in expanded clonotypes. Compared with the aged group, the long-lived group had more naive CD4+ T cells, fewer expanded clones and increased TCR diversity, suggesting age selection. As age increased, observed TCR beta diversity per million T cells dropped in a roughly linear way, and a significant reduction was already evident by age roughly 36.

Receptor libraries were prepared by 5' RACE. TCRdb lists the instrument as Illumina HiSeq 2500. A second PCR of roughly 7 to 11 cycles was performed with a sample-barcoded 5' primer and a J-beta primer mix. A unique molecular identifier was introduced onto each TCR beta cDNA molecule by a template-switch 5' adaptor carrying 12 random nucleotides. Each sample yielded at least 3 million CDR3-containing paired-end reads. The Mint cDNA synthesis kit, primed by a TRBC-specific oligonucleotide, was used to synthesize first-strand cDNA from all RNA. Following uracil-DNA glycosylase treatment, a first 18-cycle PCR with universal primers M1SS and BC2_uni_R was performed on all cDNA. The published analysis was carried out like this. For normalization, 1 million high-quality reads were randomly selected from each sample, with every read carrying a distinct molecular identifier. Instead of being binned into consensus sequences, reads with shared molecular identifiers were discarded. CDR3 identification, clonotype clustering and error correction used MiTCR with a Q25 quality threshold and the strictest error-elimination algorithm. Lower-bound total TCR beta diversity was estimated with a nonparametric unseen species model using Euler transformation. TCRdb's own reprocessing of the public reads used fastp at Q25 and MiXCR and kept productive beta chains. Rows matching on CDR3 protein sequence are summarized as one entry with the most common DNA and genes. It is TCRdb's table, rather than the study itself, that gives the V and J calls and clone size. In all, the sample holds some 890,000 distinct CDR3 sequences, and about 28% of those were seen once. Together, the top ten hold roughly 10% of the sample.

Donors were 39 systemically healthy Caucasian individuals from Russia aged 6 to 90 years. About 9.6 milliliters of peripheral blood were collected from each donor into EDTA-treated Vacutainer tubes. Ficoll-Paque density-gradient centrifugation was used to isolate PBMCs, with at least 6.5 million obtained per sample. Total RNA was extracted from PBMCs with Trizol reagent, with at least 6 micrograms obtained per sample. For every donor, flow cytometry on a PBMC aliquot measured the percentage of naive CD45RAhigh/CD27high T cells. The CDR3 measures 13 amino acids from cysteine to phenylalanine. Only the CDR3 part of the read is kept: 39 bases, read in frame from the first base. The trim is 5 bases for V and 1 base for J, with a gap of 8 bases between the germline ends. For CDR1 and CDR2, the germline V gene (reference sequence) lists SEHNR and FQNEAQ. These data were also filed under a second study, of T cells of mothers and their children. As that second study puts it: The donors were nine systemically healthy Caucasian individuals, made up of three mothers and their six children. cDNA synthesis consumed the entire amount of extracted RNA, loaded at about 1.5 ug RNA in each 15 ul reaction. Sample barcodes and 2-4 random nucleotides were added via the M1S primer in the second PCR. More than 9 million TCR beta CDR3 reads were obtained from each mother, and several million reads were obtained from each child. Thymic selection similarly shapes TCR recombination output in related and unrelated pairs, with minor effect from inherited differences. Normalized repertoire overlap was always slightly but never significantly higher in related than unrelated mother-child pairs. No persistent microchimeric T cell clones were detected, at a sensitivity of 90 to 100 clones per million clonotypes. The study used deep NGS to compare TCR beta repertoires of mothers and children, seeking features distinguishing related mother-child pairs from unrelated individuals. The mean age was roughly 40 +/- 4 years for the mothers and about 12 +/- 4 years for the children. Libraries were sequenced on Illumina HiSeq 2000 with 100+100 nt paired-end reads after adapter ligation with NEBNext reagents. To prevent cross-contamination, the mother and child libraries were prepared one month apart and sequenced in separate runs. For each donor, somewhere between roughly 450,000 and 2,200,000 distinct TCR beta clonotypes were identified. Naive TCR beta clonotypes were estimated from low-frequency clonotypes matched to each donor's FACS-determined naive share, without sorting.

The V and J segments used are TRBV7-9 and TRBJ1-1; the D gene cannot be resolved reliably. Sequencing used blood. The TCR comes from a woman in her forties in good health. The DNA is TGTGCCAGCAGCATAGAGGAGAACACTGAAGCTTTCTTT. This yields the protein CASSIEENTEAFF.